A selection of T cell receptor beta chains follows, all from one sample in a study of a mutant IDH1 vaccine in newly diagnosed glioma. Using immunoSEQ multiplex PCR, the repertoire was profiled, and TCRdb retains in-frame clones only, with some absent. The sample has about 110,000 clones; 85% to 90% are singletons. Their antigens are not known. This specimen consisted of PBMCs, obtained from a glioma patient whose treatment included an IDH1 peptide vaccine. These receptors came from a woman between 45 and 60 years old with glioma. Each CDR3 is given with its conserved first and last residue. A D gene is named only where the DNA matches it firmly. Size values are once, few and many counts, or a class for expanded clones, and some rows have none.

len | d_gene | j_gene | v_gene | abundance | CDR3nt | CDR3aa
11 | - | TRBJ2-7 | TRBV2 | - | TGTGCCAGCAGTGAACGGTACGAGCAGTACTTC | CASSERYEQYF
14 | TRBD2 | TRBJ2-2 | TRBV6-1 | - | TGTGCCACTAGTGGGGGGGAGAACACCGGGGAGCTGTTTTTT | CATSGGENTGELFF
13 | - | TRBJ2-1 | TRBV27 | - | TGTGCCAGCAGTTTCGGGGTGGGCAGTGAGCAGTTCTTC | CASSFGVGSEQFF
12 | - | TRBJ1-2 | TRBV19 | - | TGTGCCAGTAGTGAGAGGGGATATGGCTACACCTTC | CASSERGYGYTF
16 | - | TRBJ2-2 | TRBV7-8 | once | TGTGCCAGCAGCCCCTACAGGGTCGCGAACACCGGGGAGCTGTTTTTT | CASSPYRVANTGELFF
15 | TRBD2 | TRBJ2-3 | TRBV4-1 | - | TGCGCCAGCAGCCCTCAGACTAGCGACACAGATACGCAGTATTTT | CASSPQTSDTDTQYF
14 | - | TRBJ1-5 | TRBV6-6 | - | TGTGCCAGCAGTTACTCGGCAGGGTCTCAGCCCCAGCATTTT | CASSYSAGSQPQHF
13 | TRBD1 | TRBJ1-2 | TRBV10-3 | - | TGTGCCATCAGTGATACAGGGGACTATGGCTACACCTTC | CAISDTGDYGYTF
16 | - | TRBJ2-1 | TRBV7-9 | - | - | CASSLHFGRERGEQFF
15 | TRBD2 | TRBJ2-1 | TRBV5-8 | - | TGTGCCAGCAGCTCCGGACTAGCGGCCTACAATGAGCAGTTCTTC | CASSSGLAAYNEQFF
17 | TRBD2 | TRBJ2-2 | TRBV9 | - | TGTGCCAGCAGCAATTCTTTGACTAGCGGCAGGACCGGGGAGCTGTTTTTT | CASSNSLTSGRTGELFF
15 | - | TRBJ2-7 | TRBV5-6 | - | TGTGCCAGCAGCTTGGACCCCGGATTCTCCTACGAGCAGTACTTC | CASSLDPGFSYEQYF
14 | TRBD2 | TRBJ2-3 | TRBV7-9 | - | TGTGCCAGCAGGAGCGGGGGGAGCACAGATACGCAGTATTTT | CASRSGGSTDTQYF
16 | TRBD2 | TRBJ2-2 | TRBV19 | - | TGTGCCAGTAGTATCGATGCGGGAGGGCCGATCGGGGAGCTGTTTTTT | CASSIDAGGPIGELFF
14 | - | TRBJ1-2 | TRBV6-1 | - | TGTGCCAGCAGTGAAATCAGTCTTAACTATGGCTACACCTTC | CASSEISLNYGYTF
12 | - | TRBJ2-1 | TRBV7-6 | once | TGTGCCAGCAGCCAACAGGGCAATGAGCAGTTCTTC | CASSQQGNEQFF
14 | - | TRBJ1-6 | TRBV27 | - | TGTGCCAGCAGTCCCGGGAACTATAATTCACCCCTCCACTTT | CASSPGNYNSPLHF
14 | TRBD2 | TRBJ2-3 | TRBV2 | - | TGTGCCAGCATGAATAGCGGGAGTCCAGATACGCAGTATTTT | CASMNSGSPDTQYF
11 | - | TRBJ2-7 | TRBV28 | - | TGTGCCAGCAGTTACAGAGCCCGGCAGTACTTC | CASSYRARQYF
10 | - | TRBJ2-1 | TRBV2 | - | TGTGCCAGCCTTTTGAAGGAGCAGTTCTTC | CASLLKEQFF
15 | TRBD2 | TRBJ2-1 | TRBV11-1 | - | TGTGCCAGCAGCTTACAGTCTAGCGGGCACAATGAGCAGTTCTTC | CASSLQSSGHNEQFF
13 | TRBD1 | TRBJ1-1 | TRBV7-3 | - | TGTGCCAGCAGCTTACAGGGGGACACTGAAGCTTTCTTT | CASSLQGDTEAFF
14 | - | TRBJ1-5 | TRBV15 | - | TGTGCCACCAGCAGAGATCTCGGGAATCAGCCCCAGCATTTT | CATSRDLGNQPQHF
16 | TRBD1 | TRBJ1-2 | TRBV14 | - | TGTGCCAGCAGCCAAGATTGGACAGGGCCAGGGTATGGCTACACCTTC | CASSQDWTGPGYGYTF
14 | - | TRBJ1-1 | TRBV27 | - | TGTGCCAGCAGTAGCCCCGGGTGGAACACTGAAGCTTTCTTT | CASSSPGWNTEAFF
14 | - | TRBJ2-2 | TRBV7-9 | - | TGTGCCAGCAGCTTTAGGCAGAACACCGGGGAGCTGTTTTTT | CASSFRQNTGELFF
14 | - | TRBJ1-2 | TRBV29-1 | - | TGCTCCGGGGGGCTAGGGCTAGGTAACTATGGCTACACCTTC | CSGGLGLGNYGYTF
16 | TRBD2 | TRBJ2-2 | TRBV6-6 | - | TGTGCCAGCAGCCCTATAGCGGGGAGAGTCCGCGGGGAGCTGTTTTTT | CASSPIAGRVRGELFF
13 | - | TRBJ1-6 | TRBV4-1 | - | TGCGCCAGCAGCCAAGATGCAGGATCACCCCTCCACTTT | CASSQDAGSPLHF
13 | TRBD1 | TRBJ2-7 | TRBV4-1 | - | TGCGCCAGCAGGGAAACAGGGGTGGGCGAGCAGTACTTC | CASRETGVGEQYF
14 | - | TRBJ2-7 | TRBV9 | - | TGTGCCAGCAGCGTGGGGGACGGCACCTACGAGCAGTACTTC | CASSVGDGTYEQYF
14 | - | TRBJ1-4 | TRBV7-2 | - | TGTGCCAGCAGCCTCGGGGCCTCGGGAGAAAAACTGTTTTTT | CASSLGASGEKLFF
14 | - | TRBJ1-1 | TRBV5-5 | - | TGTGCCAGCAGCTGGGACGGGGCGGGCACTGAAGCTTTCTTT | CASSWDGAGTEAFF
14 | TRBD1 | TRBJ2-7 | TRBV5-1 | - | TGCGCCAGCTCGCTAGGGACAGGGGCCTACGAGCAGTACTTC | CASSLGTGAYEQYF
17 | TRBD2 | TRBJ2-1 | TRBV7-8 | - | TGTGCCAGCAGCTTAGCGCCCGGGGGGGGCTTCTACAATGAGCAGTTCTTC | CASSLAPGGGFYNEQFF
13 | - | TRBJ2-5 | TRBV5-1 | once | TGCGCCAGCAGCTTGGGAGGAGAAGAGACCCAGTACTTC | CASSLGGEETQYF
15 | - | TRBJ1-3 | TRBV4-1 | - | TGCGCCAGCAGCCAAGCTAACATGTACGGAAACACCATATATTTT | CASSQANMYGNTIYF
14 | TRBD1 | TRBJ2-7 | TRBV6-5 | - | TGTGCCAGCAGGTCTCCGGGACAGGGATTAAGGCAGTACTTC | CASRSPGQGLRQYF
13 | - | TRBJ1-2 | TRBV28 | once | TGTGCCAGCAGTTTAATATACAATTATGGCTACACCTTC | CASSLIYNYGYTF
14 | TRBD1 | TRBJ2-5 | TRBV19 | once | TGTGCCAGTAGTCCGACAGGGGGCGCGGAGACCCAGTACTTC | CASSPTGGAETQYF
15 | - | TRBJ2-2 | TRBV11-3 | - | TGTGCCAGCAGCTTAAACCCCAGTGGGACCGGGGAGCTGTTTTTT | CASSLNPSGTGELFF
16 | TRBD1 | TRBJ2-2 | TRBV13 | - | TGTGCCAGCAGCTTAGGCCGTGACAGGGCGACCGGGGAGCTGTTTTTT | CASSLGRDRATGELFF
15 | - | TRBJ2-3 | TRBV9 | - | TGTGCCAGCAGCGGACGACTGGGTGCCACAGATACGCAGTATTTT | CASSGRLGATDTQYF
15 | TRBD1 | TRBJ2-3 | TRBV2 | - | TGTGCCAGCACCAGACGAGGGACAGGGGAAGATACGCAGTATTTT | CASTRRGTGEDTQYF
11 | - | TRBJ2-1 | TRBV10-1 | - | TGCGCCAGCAGTGAGTCCAGTGAGCAGTTCTTC | CASSESSEQFF
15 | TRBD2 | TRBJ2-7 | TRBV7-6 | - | TGTGCCAGCAGCTTGTCCCATAGCGGGAGGAACGAGCAGTACTTC | CASSLSHSGRNEQYF
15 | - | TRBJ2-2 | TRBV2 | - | TGTGCCAGCATAATGTGGGCCTCAGACACCGGGGAGCTGTTTTTT | CASIMWASDTGELFF
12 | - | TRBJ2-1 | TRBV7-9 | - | TGTGCCAGCAGTTCCATGTACAATGAGCAGTTCTTC | CASSSMYNEQFF
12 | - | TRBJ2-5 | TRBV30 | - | TGTGCCTGGAGTGTACGAGGGGAGACCCAGTACTTC | CAWSVRGETQYF
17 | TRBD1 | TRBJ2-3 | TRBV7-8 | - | TGTGCCAGCAGCTTAAGGGGGACAGGGCCCCTCACAGATACGCAGTATTTT | CASSLRGTGPLTDTQYF
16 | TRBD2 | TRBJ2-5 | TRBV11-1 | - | TGTGCCAGCAACGACCGACTAGCGGGGGGCCAAGAGACCCAGTACTTC | CASNDRLAGGQETQYF